This T cell receptor (beta chain) was sequenced during a study of T cell changes during pregnancy in multiple sclerosis (dated by TCRdb to about 2019). For the study in its entirety: In women with multiple sclerosis, the researchers looked at how the T cell repertoire shifted as pregnancy progressed.

With respect to this clone: The target of this receptor is not known. No per-base quality is available; no much larger clone lies one base away.

Library preparation used the immunoSEQ multiplex PCR assay. TCRdb re-hosts the immuneACCESS table, in-frame sequences only. Its copies lack some clones; in the studies checked, an unresolved V gene accounts for under half of them, and the cause for the rest is not known. The sample data list some 100,000 clones, and about 92% of these were observed just once. The ten largest clones capture around 1.2% of the sample. Sequenced material: peripheral blood, taken in the second trimester of pregnancy. The clonotype originates from a female donor with multiple sclerosis, enrolled in a pregnancy study.

Read as DNA, the sequence is TGTGCCAGCAGCTTAAGAGGGACTGAAGCTTTCTTT. Its protein is CASSLRGTEAFF. The sequence links TRBV7-9 to TRBJ1-1; no confident D gene assignment can be made. Its CDR3 holds 12 amino acids, cysteine through phenylalanine. Only CDR3 DNA remains: 36 bases, in frame from the first base. For CDR1 and CDR2, the germline V gene (reference sequence) lists SEHNR and FQNEAQ. At the junction V is shortened by 2 bases and J by 5 bases, with 6 bases in between.